Sequencing of this T cell receptor (beta chain) was carried out in a study of post-analysis software for immune sequencing data. Unique molecular identifiers were carried by the TCR beta cDNA libraries. TCRdb called the PCR reads again in MiXCR, with one record for every CDR3 protein. This table has approximately 730,000 distinct CDR3 sequences, 25% to 30% appearing once. Sequenced input: blood. This TCR was sampled from a girl between 10 and 17 years old with multiple sclerosis.

In DNA, the CDR3 is TGCGCCAGCAGCTCAGACAGAGAGCAGTTCTTC. Amino acid sequence: CASSSDREQFF. The gene calls are TRBV5-1 and TRBJ2-1; D is possibly TRBD1 (5 bases). This CDR3 contains 11 residues. The germline V gene encodes CDR1 SGHRS and CDR2 YFSETQ. Trimming shortened V by 3 bases and J by 10 bases, and 8 bases separated the two germline ends.